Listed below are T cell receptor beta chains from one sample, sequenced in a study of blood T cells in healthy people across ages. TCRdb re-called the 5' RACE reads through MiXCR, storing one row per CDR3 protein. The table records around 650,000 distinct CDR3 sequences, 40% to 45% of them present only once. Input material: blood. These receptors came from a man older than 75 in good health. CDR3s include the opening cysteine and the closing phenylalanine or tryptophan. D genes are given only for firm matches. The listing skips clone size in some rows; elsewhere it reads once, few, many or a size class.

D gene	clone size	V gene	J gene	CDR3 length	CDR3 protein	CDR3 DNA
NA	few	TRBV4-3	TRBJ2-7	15	CASSQDGSAAYEQYF	TGCGCCAGCAGCCAAGACGGTTCGGCAGCCTACGAGCAGTACTTC
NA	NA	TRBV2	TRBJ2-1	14	CASSGSSYDNEQFF	TGTGCCAGCAGTGGATCTAGTTATGACAATGAGCAGTTCTTC
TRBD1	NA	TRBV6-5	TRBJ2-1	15	CASSRPGQGKNEQFF	TGTGCCAGCAGTCGCCCGGGACAGGGGAAGAATGAGCAGTTCTTC
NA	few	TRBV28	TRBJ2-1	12	CASLSNHVRQFF	TGTGCCAGCCTTTCAAACCATGTCCGGCAGTTCTTC
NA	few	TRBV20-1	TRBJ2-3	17	CSARDRVSGQYTDTQYF	TGCAGTGCTAGAGATCGAGTGAGTGGGCAGTACACAGATACGCAGTATTTT
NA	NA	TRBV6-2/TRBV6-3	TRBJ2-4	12	CASSVGLGIQYF	TGTGCCAGCAGTGTGGGGTTGGGCATTCAGTACTTC
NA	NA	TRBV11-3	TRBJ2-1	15	CASSFASSPYNEQFF	TGTGCCAGCAGCTTCGCTTCCTCACCGTACAATGAGCAGTTCTTC
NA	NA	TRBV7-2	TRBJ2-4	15	CASSLGPLAKNIQYF	TGTGCCAGCAGCTTGGGCCCTCTAGCCAAAAACATTCAGTACTTC
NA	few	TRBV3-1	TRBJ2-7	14	CASSQVGASYEQYF	TGTGCCAGCAGCCAAGTAGGGGCTTCGTACGAGCAGTACTTC
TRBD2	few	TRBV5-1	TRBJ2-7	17	CASSLVAGGQSSYEQYF	TGCGCCAGCAGCTTGGTCGCGGGAGGGCAGAGCTCCTACGAGCAGTACTTC
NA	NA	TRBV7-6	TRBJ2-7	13	CASSPRELDEQYF	TGTGCCAGCAGCCCCCGCGAGTTGGACGAGCAGTACTTC
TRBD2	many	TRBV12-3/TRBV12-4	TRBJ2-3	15	CASASGLAATLTQYF	TGTGCCAGCGCCTCCGGGCTAGCGGCCACCCTTACGCAGTATTTT
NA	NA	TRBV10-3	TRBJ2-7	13	CAIRGGPSYEQYF	TGTGCCATCAGGGGGGGACCCTCCTACGAGCAGTACTTC
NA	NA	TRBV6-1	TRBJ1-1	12	CASSEGGAEAFF	TGTGCCAGCAGTGAAGGTGGGGCTGAAGCTTTCTTT
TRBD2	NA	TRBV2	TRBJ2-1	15	CASSDPGLAFKEQFF	TGTGCCAGCAGCGACCCGGGACTAGCCTTCAAGGAGCAGTTCTTC
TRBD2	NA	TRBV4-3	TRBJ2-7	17	CASSQDLELAGLYEQYF	TGCGCCAGCAGCCAAGATCTGGAACTAGCGGGACTCTACGAGCAGTACTTC
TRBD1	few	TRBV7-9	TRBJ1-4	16	CASSPTGGRGNEKLFF	TGTGCCAGCAGCCCGACAGGGGGCAGGGGTAATGAAAAACTGTTTTTT
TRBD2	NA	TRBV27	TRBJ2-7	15	CASRFSGRAYYEQYF	TGTGCCAGCAGGTTCAGCGGGAGGGCCTACTACGAGCAGTACTTC
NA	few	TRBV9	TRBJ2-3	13	CASSSSLTDTQYF	TGTGCCAGCAGCTCGTCCCTTACAGATACGCAGTATTTT
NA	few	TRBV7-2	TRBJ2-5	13	CASTQINGETQYF	TGTGCCAGCACCCAAATAAACGGGGAGACCCAGTACTTC
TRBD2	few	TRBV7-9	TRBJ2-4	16	CASSLLAGIAKNIQYF	TGTGCCAGCAGCTTACTAGCGGGGATAGCCAAAAACATTCAGTACTTC
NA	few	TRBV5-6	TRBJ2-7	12	CASSSIQGEQYF	TGTGCCAGCAGCTCAATACAGGGCGAGCAGTACTTC
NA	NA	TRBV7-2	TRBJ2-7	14	CASSLGAGGYEQYF	TGCGCCAGCAGCTTGGGGGCGGGTGGCTACGAGCAGTACTTC
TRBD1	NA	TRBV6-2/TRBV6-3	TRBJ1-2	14	CASSLGQGWYGYTF	TGTGCCAGCAGTTTAGGACAGGGCTGGTATGGCTACACCTTC
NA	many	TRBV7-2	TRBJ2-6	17	CASSLYSGYQRANVLTF	TGTGCCAGCAGCTTATATAGCGGTTACCAAAGGGCCAACGTCCTGACTTTC
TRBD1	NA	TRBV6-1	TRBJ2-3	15	CASSDLDRAIDTQYF	TGTGCCAGCAGTGACCTAGACAGGGCTATAGATACGCAGTATTTT
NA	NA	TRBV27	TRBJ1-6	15	CASSLMGSLNSPLHF	TGTGCCAGCAGTTTAATGGGTTCTCTTAATTCACCCCTCCACTTT
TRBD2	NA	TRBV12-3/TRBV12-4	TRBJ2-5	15	CASSQLAGTTGTQYF	TGTGCCAGCAGCCAACTAGCGGGGACCACCGGGACCCAGTACTTC
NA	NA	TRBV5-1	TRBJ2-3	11	CASKTTDTQYF	TGCGCCAGCAAAACCACAGATACGCAGTATTTT
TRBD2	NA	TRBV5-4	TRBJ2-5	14	CASSSGTMQETQYF	TGTGCCAGCAGCTCCGGGACTATGCAAGAGACCCAGTACTTC
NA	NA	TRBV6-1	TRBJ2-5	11	CASTTEETQYF	TGTGCCAGCACCACAGAAGAGACCCAGTACTTC
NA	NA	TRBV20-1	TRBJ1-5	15	CSAIQDPRGNQPQHF	TGCAGTGCTATACAGGATCCACGGGGAAATCAGCCCCAGCATTTT
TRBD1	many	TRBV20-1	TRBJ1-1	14	CSAARQGKNTEAFF	TGCAGTGCAGCAAGACAGGGCAAGAACACTGAAGCTTTCTTT
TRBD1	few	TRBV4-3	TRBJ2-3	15	CASSQTGSSTDTQYF	TGCGCCAGCAGCCAGACAGGGTCTAGCACAGATACGCAGTATTTT
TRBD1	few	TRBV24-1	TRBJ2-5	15	CATSDFVGQVETQYF	TGTGCCACCAGTGATTTCGTAGGACAGGTGGAGACCCAGTACTTC
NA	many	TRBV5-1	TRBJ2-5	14	CASSLSSRQETQYF	TGCGCCAGCAGCTTGTCGTCGAGACAAGAGACCCAGTACTTC
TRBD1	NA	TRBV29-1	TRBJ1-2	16	CSVEGGGTGAPYGYTF	TGCAGCGTTGAAGGAGGAGGAACAGGGGCTCCCTATGGCTACACCTTC
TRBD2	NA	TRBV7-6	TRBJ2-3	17	CASSLSRLAGDRDTQYF	TGTGCCAGCAGCTTATCTAGACTAGCGGGAGATAGAGATACGCAGTATTTT
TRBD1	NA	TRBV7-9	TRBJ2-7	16	CASSQRTGRSYNEQYF	TGTGCCAGCAGCCAGCGGACAGGAAGGTCCTACAATGAGCAGTACTTC
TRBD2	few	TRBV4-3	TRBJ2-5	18	CASSQGVGLAGAEETQYF	TGCGCCAGCAGCCAAGGTGTGGGACTAGCGGGGGCAGAGGAGACCCAGTACTTC
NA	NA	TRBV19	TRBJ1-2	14	CASSRTGTYYGYTF	TGTGCCAGTAGTAGAACCGGGACATATTATGGCTACACCTTC
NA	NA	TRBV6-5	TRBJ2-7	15	CASSLSEGPYNEQYF	TGTGCCAGCAGTTTATCGGAGGGCCCCTACAATGAGCAGTACTTC